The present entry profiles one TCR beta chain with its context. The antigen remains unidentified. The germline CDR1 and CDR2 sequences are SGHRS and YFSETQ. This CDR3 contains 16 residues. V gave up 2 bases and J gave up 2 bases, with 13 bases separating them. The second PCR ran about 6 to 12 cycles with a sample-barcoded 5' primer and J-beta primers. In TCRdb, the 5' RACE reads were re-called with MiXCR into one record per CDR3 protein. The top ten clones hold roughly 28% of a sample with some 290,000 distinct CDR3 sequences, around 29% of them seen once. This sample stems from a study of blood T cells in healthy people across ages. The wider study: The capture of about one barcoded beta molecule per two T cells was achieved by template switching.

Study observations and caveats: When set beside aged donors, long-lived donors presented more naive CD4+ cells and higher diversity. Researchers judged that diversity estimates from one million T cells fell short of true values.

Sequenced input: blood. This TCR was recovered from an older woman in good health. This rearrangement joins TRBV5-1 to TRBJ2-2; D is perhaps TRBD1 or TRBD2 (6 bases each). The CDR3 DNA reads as TGCGCCAGCAGCTTAGAAGGGGGGCCCAACACCGGGGAGCTGTTTTTT. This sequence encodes CASSLEGGPNTGELFF. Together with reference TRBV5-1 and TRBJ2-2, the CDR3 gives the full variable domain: KAGVTQTPRYLIKTRGQQVTLSCSPISGHRSVSWYQQTPGQGLQFLFEYFSETQRNKGNFPGRFSGRQFSNSRSEMNVSTLELGDSALYLCASSLEGGPNTGELFFGEGSRLTVL.